This T cell receptor beta chain was found in a study of OX40 agonist ivuxolimab in advanced cancers. Study-level information: Earlier anti-PD-1, anti-PD-L1 or anti-CTLA-4 therapy was permitted; around 40% had received some.

In the case of this clone: Its antigen is undetermined.

Clones were sequenced by immunoSEQ multiplex PCR, and TCRdb holds only the in-frame ones, with some missing. The repertoire includes about 96,000 clones, about nine tenths of them detected once, and around 1.6% sits in the top ten. Study-wide points: In the expanded peripheral T cells, antigen specificity was never determined. CD4+ and CD8+ blood T cells expanded clonally by week 6 at 0.1 to 3.0 mg/kg. Compared with CD4+, CD8+ T cells on average had more expanded clones.

Trimming removed 3 bases at V and 2 bases at J, with 13 bases between. This CDR3 region has 15 residues. Germline loops: CDR1 LNHDA, CDR2 SQIVND (reference sequence). Material: CD4+ or CD8+ T cells sorted from blood, obtained in a trial of the OX40 agonist ivuxolimab. J is TRBJ1-2 and V is TRBV19; D is possibly TRBD1 (5 bases). This TCR was recovered from an adult with an advanced solid tumor such as melanoma, head and neck, liver or kidney cancer. The CDR3 loop reads CASSMRRTPNYGYTF. In DNA, the CDR3 is TGTGCCAGTAGTATGAGGAGGACACCGAACTATGGCTACACCTTC.